A selection of T cell receptor beta chains follows, all from one sample in a study of T cell repertoires in cytomegalovirus infection. Their antigen targets remain unknown. MiXCR, applied by TCRdb to the reads, yields one record per CDR3 protein. This sample has about 890,000 distinct CDR3 sequences, with under 40% found just once. Material: cultured CD8+ T cells from PBMCs, obtained from culture after CMV antigen stimulation. These TCRs come from a human donor in good health (CMV status not recorded). Some clones in this sample may be carry-over from other donors' samples. Each CDR3 is given with its conserved first and last residue. D genes are given only for firm matches. Clone sizes are given selectively: once, few, many, or a class where the clone is expanded.

-	-	TRBV20-1	TRBJ1-1	CSAWAGIGAFF	TGCAGTGCCTGGGCCGGGATTGGGGCTTTCTTT
-	once	TRBV6-5	TRBJ1-2	CASSIGTDYYGYTF	TGTGCCAGCAGCATCGGGACCGACTACTATGGCTACACCTTC
-	once	TRBV6-5	TRBJ1-5	CASSWTPNQPQHF	TGTGCCAGCAGTTGGACCCCCAATCAGCCCCAGCATTTT
-	-	TRBV28	TRBJ1-2	CASSSHESGPNYGYTF	TGTGCCAGCAGTTCCCACGAGTCAGGCCCTAACTATGGCTACACCTTC
-	-	TRBV5-1	TRBJ1-1	CASSSEWGPNTEAFF	TGCGCCAGCAGCTCCGAGTGGGGCCCGAACACTGAAGCTTTCTTT
TRBD2	-	TRBV5-4	TRBJ2-5	CASSLGRGGLAGGGEETQYF	TGTGCCAGCAGCTTGGGGCGAGGGGGACTAGCGGGGGGCGGAGAAGAGACCCAGTACTTC
-	many	TRBV27	TRBJ1-2	CASSLSGPNYGYTF	TGTGCCAGCAGCTTATCAGGGCCCAACTATGGCTACACCTTC
-	once	TRBV9	TRBJ1-4	CASSVGGKKEKLFF	TGTGCCAGCAGCGTAGGCGGGAAGAAGGAAAAACTGTTTTTT
TRBD2	many	TRBV7-6	TRBJ2-5	CASSLIAGQLRETQYF	TGTGCCAGCAGCTTAATAGCGGGGCAGCTCCGGGAGACCCAGTACTTC
-	-	TRBV12-3/TRBV12-4	TRBJ2-2	CASSFTGEDGELFF	TGTGCCAGCAGTTTCACAGGGGAGGACGGGGAGCTGTTTTTT
-	-	TRBV4-2	TRBJ1-1	CASSQTGNEAFF	TGTGCCAGCAGCCAGACAGGAAACGAAGCTTTCTTT
-	few	TRBV5-8	TRBJ2-3	CASRPGTVSTDTQYF	TGTGCCAGCAGGCCCGGGACGGTCAGCACAGATACGCAGTATTTT
-	many	TRBV4-2	TRBJ2-1	CASSQDNEQFF	TGCGCCAGCAGCCAAGACAATGAGCAGTTCTTC
-	many	TRBV12-3/TRBV12-4	TRBJ2-2	CATSRENTGELFF	TGTGCCACGAGCCGGGAGAACACCGGGGAGCTGTTTTTT
-	many	TRBV6-1	TRBJ2-7	CASSEDLEDYEQYF	TGTGCCAGCAGTGAAGACCTAGAGGACTACGAGCAGTACTTC
TRBD2	few	TRBV15	TRBJ2-5	CATSAPGGSPATQYF	TGTGCCACCAGCGCCCCCGGGGGGTCCCCGGCAACCCAGTACTTC
-	-	TRBV10-3	TRBJ2-7	CAISGGAYEQYF	TGTGCCATCAGCGGGGGAGCCTACGAGCAGTACTTC
-	-	TRBV19	TRBJ2-2	CASFDPMDTGELFF	TGTGCCAGCTTCGACCCGATGGACACCGGGGAGCTGTTTTTT
TRBD1	many	TRBV12-3/TRBV12-4	TRBJ1-1	CASRTGGGNTEAFF	TGTGCCAGCAGGACAGGAGGGGGCAACACTGAAGCTTTCTTT
-	few	TRBV10-3	TRBJ1-5	CAISESTVYQPQHF	TGTGCCATCAGTGAGTCGACAGTCTACCAGCCCCAGCATTTT
TRBD1	-	TRBV6-6	TRBJ1-1	CATWGQGWNTEAFF	TGTGCCACTTGGGGACAGGGATGGAACACTGAAGCTTTCTTT
TRBD1	-	TRBV20-1	TRBJ2-1	CSARPRFRDRGYNEQFF	TGCAGTGCTAGACCTCGCTTCCGGGACAGGGGTTACAATGAGCAGTTCTTC
-	few	TRBV10-3	TRBJ2-1	CAISDRAISSYNEQFF	TGTGCCATCAGTGACCGGGCCATAAGCTCCTACAATGAGCAGTTCTTC
-	-	TRBV11-1	TRBJ2-7	CASSQGLGRSYEQYF	TGTGCCAGCAGCCAGGGGTTGGGGAGGTCCTACGAGCAGTACTTC
TRBD1	-	TRBV27	TRBJ2-2	CASSLSGQGTEAGELFF	TGTGCCAGCAGTTTATCGGGACAGGGTACGGAGGCCGGGGAGCTGTTTTTT
-	-	TRBV29-1	TRBJ1-2	CSVDWDGTDPNYGYTF	TGCAGCGTTGATTGGGACGGGACCGACCCTAACTATGGCTACACCTTC
TRBD1	-	TRBV6-1	TRBJ2-2	CASSDWTGVGELFF	TGTGCCAGCAGTGATTGGACAGGGGTCGGGGAGCTGTTTTTT
-	few	TRBV6-6	TRBJ1-1	CASSYRRLLDSEAFF	TGTGCCAGCAGTTACAGGAGGCTCCTAGACTCTGAAGCTTTCTTT
TRBD2	-	TRBV15	TRBJ2-3	CATSRVALTSGGPQGTQYF	TGTGCCACCAGCAGAGTTGCCCTAACTAGCGGGGGCCCCCAAGGTACGCAGTATTTT
-	-	TRBV12-3/TRBV12-4	TRBJ2-3	CASSSSSSRKGTSTDTQYF	TGTGCCAGCAGTTCTTCTTCTAGCCGAAAGGGAACAAGCACAGATACGCAGTATTTT
-	many	TRBV7-9	TRBJ2-1	CASSLASAYNEQFF	TGTGCCAGCAGCTTAGCGAGCGCCTACAATGAGCAGTTCTTC
-	-	TRBV24-1	TRBJ1-5	CATSDDQTWGPQHF	TGTGCCACCAGTGATGACCAGACCTGGGGGCCCCAGCATTTT
-	-	TRBV6-2/TRBV6-3	TRBJ2-5	CASSKNLGDGKTQYF	TGTGCCAGCAGCAAGAATTTAGGGGATGGAAAGACCCAGTACTTC
TRBD2	-	TRBV4-3	TRBJ2-4	CASSPTKAGANIQYF	TGCGCCAGCAGCCCCACGAAAGCGGGAGCAAACATTCAGTACTTC
-	-	TRBV3-1	TRBJ2-3	CASSQVSTTYTDTQYF	TGTGCCAGCAGCCAAGTATCTACGACCTACACAGATACGCAGTATTTT
-	few	TRBV27	TRBJ1-6	CASTPRGQYSPLHF	TGTGCCAGCACCCCAAGGGGCCAATATTCACCCCTCCACTTT
-	-	TRBV5-5	TRBJ2-1	CASSLPGIEFF	TGTGCCAGCAGCTTGCCAGGGATCGAGTTCTTC
-	few	TRBV2	TRBJ1-1	CASSLRGNGSKDTEAFF	TGTGCCAGCAGTCTCAGGGGTAATGGAAGCAAGGACACTGAAGCTTTCTTT
-	many	TRBV6-2/TRBV6-3	TRBJ1-5	CASRSGTRDQPQHF	TGTGCCAGCAGATCCGGGACACGCGATCAGCCCCAGCATTTT
-	few	TRBV19	TRBJ2-7	CASSPIQGGGSYEQYF	TGTGCCAGTAGTCCGATTCAGGGTGGCGGCTCCTACGAGCAGTACTTC
-	-	TRBV4-2	TRBJ1-5	CASSQAGTDSNQPQHF	TGTGCCAGCAGCCAGGCCGGGACGGATAGCAATCAGCCCCAGCATTTT